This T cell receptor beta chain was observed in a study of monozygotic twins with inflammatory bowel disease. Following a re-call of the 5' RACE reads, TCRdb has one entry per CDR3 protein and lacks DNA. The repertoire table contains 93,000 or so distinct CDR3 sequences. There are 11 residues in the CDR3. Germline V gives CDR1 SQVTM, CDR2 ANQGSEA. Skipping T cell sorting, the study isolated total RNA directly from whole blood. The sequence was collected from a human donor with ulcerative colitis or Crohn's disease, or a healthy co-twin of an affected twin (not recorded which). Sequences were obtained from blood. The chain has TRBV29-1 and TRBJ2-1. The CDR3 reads CSVVGYNEQFF.